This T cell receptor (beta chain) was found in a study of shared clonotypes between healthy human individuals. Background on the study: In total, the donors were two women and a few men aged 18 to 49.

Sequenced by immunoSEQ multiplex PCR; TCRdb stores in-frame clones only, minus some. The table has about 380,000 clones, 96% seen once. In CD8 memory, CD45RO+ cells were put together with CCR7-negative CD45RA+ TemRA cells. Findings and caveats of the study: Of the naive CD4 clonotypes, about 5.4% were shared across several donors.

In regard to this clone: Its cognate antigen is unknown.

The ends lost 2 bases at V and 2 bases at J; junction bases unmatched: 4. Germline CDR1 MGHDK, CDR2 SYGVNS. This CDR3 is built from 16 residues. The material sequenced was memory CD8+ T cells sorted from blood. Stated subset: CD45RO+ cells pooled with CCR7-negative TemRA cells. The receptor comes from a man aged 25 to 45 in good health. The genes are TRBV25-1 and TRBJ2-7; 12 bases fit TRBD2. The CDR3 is CASSEPGTSGPYEQYF. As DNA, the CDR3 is TGTGCCAGCAGTGAACCCGGGACTAGCGGGCCCTACGAGCAGTACTTC.